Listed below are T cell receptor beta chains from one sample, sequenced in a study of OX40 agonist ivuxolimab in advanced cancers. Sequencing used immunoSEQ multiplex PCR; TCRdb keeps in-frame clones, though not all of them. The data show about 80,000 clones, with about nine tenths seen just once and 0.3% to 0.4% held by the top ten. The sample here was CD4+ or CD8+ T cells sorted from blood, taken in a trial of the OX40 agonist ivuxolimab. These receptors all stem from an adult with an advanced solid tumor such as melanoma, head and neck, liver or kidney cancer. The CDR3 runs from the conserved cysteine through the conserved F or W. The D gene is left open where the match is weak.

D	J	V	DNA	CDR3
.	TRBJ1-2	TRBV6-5	TGTGCCAGCAGTTCAGGGTCCGGGGGCTACACCTTC	CASSSGSGGYTF
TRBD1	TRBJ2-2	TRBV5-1	TGCGCCAGCAGCTCAACTACAGGGGTTTACACCGGGGAGCTGTTTTTT	CASSSTTGVYTGELFF
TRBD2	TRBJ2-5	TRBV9	TGTGCCAGCAGCGATGACAGCGGGACTCCGACTTTGGCGACCCAGTACTTC	CASSDDSGTPTLATQYF
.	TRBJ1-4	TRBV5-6	TGTGCCAGCAGCTGGCGACATCCAACTAATGAAAAACTGTTTTTT	CASSWRHPTNEKLFF
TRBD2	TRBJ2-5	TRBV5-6	TGTGCCAGCAGCGGAGGACTAGCGGGGCCGATTCAAACCCAGTACTTC	CASSGGLAGPIQTQYF
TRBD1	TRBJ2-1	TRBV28	TGTGCCAGCAGTTTAGACAGGGTGGACAATGAGCAGTTCTTC	CASSLDRVDNEQFF
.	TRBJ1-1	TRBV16	TGTGCCAGCAGCCCATTAGGTGGGAACACTGAAGCTTTCTTT	CASSPLGGNTEAFF
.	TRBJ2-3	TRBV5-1	TGCGCCAGCAGCCTCGACCGGACGAGCACAGATACGCAGTATTTT	CASSLDRTSTDTQYF
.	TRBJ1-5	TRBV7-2	TGTGCCAGCAGCCAACTGGTGGGCAATCAGCCCCAGCATTTT	CASSQLVGNQPQHF
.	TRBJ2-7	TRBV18	TGTGCCAGCTCACCGTCGTCGGACAGCTCGTACGAGCAGTACTTC	CASSPSSDSSYEQYF
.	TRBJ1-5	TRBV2	TGTGCCAGCGCGGAAATCGGGGGTTATAGCAATCAGCCCCAGCATTTT	CASAEIGGYSNQPQHF